This TCR beta chain was identified in a study of blood T cell repertoires in COVID-19 (dated by TCRdb to the early 2020s). Context from the whole study: Collaborator samples came from the United States, Italy and Spain and covered acute and convalescent phases of COVID-19. The samples were drawn from two sources: the first 160 participants of the ongoing ImmuneRACE study, and 1,254 subjects contributed by 6 global collaborators. A freely available public database, intended as a resource for researchers studying the immune response to SARS-CoV-2, is where the repertoires were released. A de-identified subject ID, COVID-19 status, age in years and sex were almost always included in the sample metadata. The dataset comprised deeply sampled blood TCRbeta repertoires from subjects exposed to, actively infected with, or recovered from COVID-19. The material from the prospective study consisted of cDNA or gDNA derived from T cells, B-cell-depleted T cells, or PBMCs. Where available, HLA class I and class II types were obtained from metadata supplied by the sample provider rather than from assay-based typing. Summary of the overall study and its limitations: The amount of clinical and demographic metadata varied by source and participant and was provided uncurated.

At the junction V is shortened by 1 base and J by 0 bases; bases outside the gene matches: 2. The CDR3 runs 15 residues from the cysteine to the phenylalanine. The CDR3 DNA has 45 bases and is translated from base 1. As encoded in the germline V gene (reference sequence), CDR1 is SEHNR while CDR2 is FQNEAQ. Samples from volunteer blood donors who had recovered from COVID-19 were contributed by a second Seattle source. The collaborating institutions used their own protocols to collect whole blood in K2EDTA tubes. Collaborator samples were shipped for TCRbeta analysis as frozen whole blood, isolated PBMCs, or DNA extracted from either sample type. With regard to this clone: This receptor's antigen is unknown. The input lacks base qualities; no much larger clone sits a single base away.

TCRbeta CDR3 regions were amplified from genomic DNA by means of the immunoSEQ Assay, a bias-controlled multiplex PCR. Concerning the study's data processing: Within the assay, amplification of reference gene primers was used to estimate how many nucleated cells each sample contained. To quantify the absolute abundance of each unique TCRbeta CDR3 rearrangement, sequence reads were collapsed and filtered. For each sample, productive Simpson clonality was calculated as the square root of Simpson's diversity index over productive rearrangements. TCRdb re-hosts the immuneACCESS table, in-frame sequences only. Its copies lack some clones; in the studies checked, an unresolved V gene accounts for under half of them, and the cause for the rest is not known. Clone size and V and J calls were adopted from that table, with D and trimming inferred from the DNA. For this sample there are roughly 170,000 clones; 84% appear just once. The top ten hold 7.5% to 8% of the sample.

This chain joins TRBV7-9 to TRBJ2-5; TRBD1 matches 7 bases in the middle. What was sequenced was peripheral blood. The clonotype comes from a man aged 35 to 55 who had recovered from COVID-19. The DNA reads TGTGCCAGCAGCTTAGGGGACAGTCACCAAGAGACCCAGTACTTC. Its translation is CASSLGDSHQETQYF.